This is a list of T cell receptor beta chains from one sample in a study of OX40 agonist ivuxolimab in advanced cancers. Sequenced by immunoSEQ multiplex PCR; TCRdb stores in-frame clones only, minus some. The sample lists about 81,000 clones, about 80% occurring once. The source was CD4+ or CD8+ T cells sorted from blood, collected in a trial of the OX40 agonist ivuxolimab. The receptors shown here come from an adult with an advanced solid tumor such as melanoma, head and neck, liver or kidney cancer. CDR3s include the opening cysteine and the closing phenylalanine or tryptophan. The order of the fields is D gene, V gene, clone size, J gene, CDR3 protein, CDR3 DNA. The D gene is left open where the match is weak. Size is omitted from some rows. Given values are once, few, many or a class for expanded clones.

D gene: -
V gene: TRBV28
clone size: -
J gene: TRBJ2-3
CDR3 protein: CASSLPSSTDTQYF
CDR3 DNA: TGTGCCAGCAGTTTACCTTCTAGCACAGATACGCAGTATTTT

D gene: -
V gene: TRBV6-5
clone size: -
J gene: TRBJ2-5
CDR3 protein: CASRGGPSRETQYF
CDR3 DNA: TGTGCCAGCAGAGGGGGGCCGTCCCGTGAGACCCAGTACTTC

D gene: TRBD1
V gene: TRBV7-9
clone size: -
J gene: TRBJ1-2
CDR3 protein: CASSFDRSGGVGYGYTF
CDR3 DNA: TGTGCCAGCAGCTTCGACCGTTCAGGGGGCGTCGGGTATGGCTACACCTTC

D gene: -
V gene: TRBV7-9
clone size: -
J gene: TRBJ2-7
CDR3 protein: CASSLFEAPSYEQYF
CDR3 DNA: TGTGCCAGCAGCTTATTCGAGGCCCCCTCCTACGAGCAGTACTTC

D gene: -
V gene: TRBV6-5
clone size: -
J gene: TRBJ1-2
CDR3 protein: CASSYEGHYGYTF
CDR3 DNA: TGTGCCAGCAGTTACGAGGGGCACTATGGCTACACCTTC

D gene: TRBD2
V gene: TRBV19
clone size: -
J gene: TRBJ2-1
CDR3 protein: CSSGGASSYNEQFF
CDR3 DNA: TGTTCTAGCGGGGGTGCGAGCTCCTACAATGAGCAGTTCTTC

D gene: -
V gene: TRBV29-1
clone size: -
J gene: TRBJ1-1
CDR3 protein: CSVGWTNTEAFF
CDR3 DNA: TGCAGCGTTGGATGGACGAACACTGAAGCTTTCTTT

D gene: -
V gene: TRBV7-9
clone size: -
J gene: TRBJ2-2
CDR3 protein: CASSLAVGAGELFF
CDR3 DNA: TGTGCCAGCAGCTTAGCGGTGGGTGCCGGGGAGCTGTTTTTT

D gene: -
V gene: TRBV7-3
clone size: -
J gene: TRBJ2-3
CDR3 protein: CASSPPLAPSTDTQYF
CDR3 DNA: TGTGCCAGCAGCCCCCCACTAGCTCCTAGCACAGATACGCAGTATTTT

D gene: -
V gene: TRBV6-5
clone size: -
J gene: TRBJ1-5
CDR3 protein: CASSYSLAVQPQHF
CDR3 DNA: TGTGCCAGCAGTTACTCTCTCGCGGTTCAGCCCCAGCATTTT

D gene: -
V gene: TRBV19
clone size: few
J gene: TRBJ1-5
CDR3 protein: CASSKEKDQPQHF
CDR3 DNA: TGTGCCAGTAGTAAAGAGAAGGATCAGCCCCAGCATTTT

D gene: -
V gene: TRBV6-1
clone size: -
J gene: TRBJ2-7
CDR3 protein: CASSERKGKQYF
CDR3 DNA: TGTGCCAGCAGTGAAAGGAAGGGGAAGCAGTACTTC

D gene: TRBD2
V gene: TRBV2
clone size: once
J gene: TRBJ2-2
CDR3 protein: CASSEGTSWNGELFF
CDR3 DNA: TGTGCCAGCAGTGAAGGGACTAGCTGGAACGGGGAGCTGTTTTTT